This entry lists 24 T cell receptor beta chains sequenced from one sample in a study of Tregs in tolerant kidney transplant recipients. Clones were sequenced by immunoSEQ multiplex PCR, and TCRdb holds only the in-frame ones, with some missing. The specimen's table records 50,000 to 65,000 clones. Sequenced material: CD4+ T cells from blood, taken before the transplant. The source of these receptors is a human donor who received a combined kidney and bone marrow transplant.

Turning to this clone: The CDR3 extends 3 residues past the end of the read, so its final part is completed from the germline J gene. This chain links TRBV19 with TRBJ1-2; D gene uncertain. The CDR3 loop spans 16 amino acids. Germline V gene data show CDR1 as LNHDA and CDR2 as SQIVND (reference sequence). Trimming removed 5 bases at V and 4 bases at J, with 20 bases between. CDR3 bases read: TGTGCCAGTAGTTCCCGTGGCGGGCTGATCTTCTATGGC. Amino acids: CASSSRGGLIFYG. The full CDR3 is CASSSRGGLIFYGYTF.

CDR3 residues: CSAAGGYGYTF. The sequenced part of the CDR3 DNA is TGCAGTGCTGCGGGAGGCTATGGC. The chain employs TRBV20-1 and TRBJ1-2, with D hard to call. The observed sequence ends 3 residues before the CDR3 terminus, with the missing tail filled in from the germline J gene. The germline V gene has CDR1 DFQATT and CDR2 SNEGSKA (reference sequence). The CDR3 extends over 11 amino acids. V gave up 5 bases and J gave up 4 bases, with 8 bases separating them.

As to this clone: The read ends 3 residues shy of where the CDR3 ends; the end is completed using the germline J gene. The chain has TRBV7-9 and TRBJ1-2, with 8 positions matching TRBD1. The CDR3 has 15 residues. Germline V lookup: CDR1 SEHNR, CDR2 FQNEAQ (reference sequence). J lost 4 bases, V lost 1 base, and 5 bases had no gene match. The covered CDR3 bases are TGTGCCAGCAGCTTAGTTGTGGACAGGGTCTATGGC. Protein: CASSLVVDRVYG. The CDR3 reads in full as CASSLVVDRVYGYTF.

The CDR3 bases that were read are TGTGCCAGTAGTATAGGACTAGCGGCCTACGAG. It encodes CASSIGLAAYE. The whole CDR3 reads CASSIGLAAYEQYF. The chain carries TRBV19 and TRBJ2-7, with TRBD2 identical over 9 bases. The CDR3 extends 3 residues past the end of the read, so its final part is completed from the germline J gene. The germline CDR1 and CDR2 sequences are LNHDA and SQIVND (reference sequence). The CDR3 totals 14 residues. The V and J ends lost 1 base and 2 bases, in that order; junction bases with no gene match: 0.

A word on this clone: The read terminates 3 residues ahead of where the CDR3 ends, so the germline J gene completes it. J is TRBJ1-3 and V is TRBV7-2; D call uncertain. Germline V gene data show CDR1 as SGHTA and CDR2 as FQGNSA. Trimming shortened V by 4 bases and J by 2 bases, and 6 bases separated the two germline ends. This CDR3 has 13 residues. The CDR3 bases that were read are TGTGCCAGCAGCTCCGGGGCTGGAAACACC. Encoded protein: CASSSGAGNT. From start to end, the CDR3 is CASSSGAGNTIYF. Full variable domain (rest looked up from reference TRBV7-2 and TRBJ1-3): GAGVSQSPSNKVTEKGKDVELRCDPISGHTALYWYRQSLGQGLEFLIYFQGNSAPDKSGLPSDRFSAERTGGSVSTLTIQRTQQEDSAVYLCASSSGAGNTIYFGEGSWLTVV.

Turning to this clone: The read stops 3 residues short of the end of the CDR3; the missing end is completed from the germline J gene. This chain links TRBV9 with TRBJ2-2, with TRBD2 as a possible D gene (5 bases). The CDR3 consists of 16 residues. Trimming stripped 0 bases from V and 1 base from J, with 10 bases between. Germline V gene lookup returns CDR1 SGDLS and CDR2 YYNGEE. The chain's CDR3 is CASSVGAGQNTGELFF. CDR3 DNA (partial): TGTGCCAGCAGCGTAGGGGCGGGCCAGAACACCGGGGAG.

As regards this clone: The read finishes 3 residues shy of the CDR3 end, and the germline J gene is used to complete it. This chain connects TRBV2 to TRBJ2-6, with 7 bases identical to TRBD1. Germline CDR1 and CDR2: SNHLY and FYNNEI. The CDR3 consists of 14 residues. J gave up 4 bases and V 5 bases, and 2 bases lay outside the gene matches. CDR3 amino acids: CASSRDRGANVLTF. The covered CDR3 bases are TGTGCCAGCAGTAGGGACAGAGGGGCCAACGTC.

For this clone: The missing CDR3 end, 3 residues past where the read stops, is filled in from the germline J gene. The V call is TRBV30, the J call TRBJ2-7, with D uncertain. Germline V lookup: CDR1 GTSNPN, CDR2 SVGIG (reference sequence). V shed 2 bases and J shed 3 bases, with 11 bases lying between them. CDR3 length: 13 residues. This chain's CDR3 is CAWSPRVNYEQYF. Partial CDR3 DNA: TGTGCCTGGAGTCCACGGGTTAACTACGAG. Together with reference TRBV30 and TRBJ2-7, the CDR3 gives the full variable domain: SQTIHQWPATLVQPVGSPLSLECTVEGTSNPNLYWYRQAAGRGLQLLFYSVGIGQISSEVPQNLSASRPQDRQFILSSKKLLLSDSGFYLCAWSPRVNYEQYFGPGTRLTVT.

A word on this clone: The read ends 3 residues before the CDR3 terminus; that terminus is restored from the germline J gene. The rearrangement joins TRBV7-6 to TRBJ2-1, with no clear D. The V and J ends lost 4 bases and 8 bases respectively, with 9 bases between them. The CDR3 has 12 amino acids. CDR1 SGHVS and CDR2 FNYEAQ come from the germline V gene. The CDR3 sequence is CASSSRSDEQFF. The part of the CDR3 DNA that was read is TGTGCCAGCAGCTCCAGAAGCGATGAG.

With respect to this clone: The read stops 3 residues short of the end of the CDR3; the missing end is completed from the germline J gene. The chain carries TRBV5-1 and TRBJ2-3, with D tentatively TRBD2 (5 bases). V lost 0 bases and J 5 bases, leaving 16 bases between the germline ends. Germline assignment: CDR1 SGHRS and CDR2 YFSETQ. The CDR3 covers 16 residues. Here the CDR3 reads CASSLGLTEAGDTQYF. Incomplete CDR3 DNA: TGCGCCAGCAGCTTGGGACTCACTGAGGCGGGAGATACG.

Details on this clone: The sequenced fragment ends 3 residues before the CDR3 boundary, so the rest is inferred from the germline J gene. V usage is TRBV2 and J usage is TRBJ1-5; maybe TRBD1 (6 bases). Per the germline V gene, CDR1 is SNHLY and CDR2 is FYNNEI. The CDR3 totals 15 residues. V was clipped by 8 bases and J by 1 base, with 15 bases between them. The chain's CDR3 is CASGGTGLSNQPQHF. CDR3 DNA (partial): TGTGCCAGCGGGGGTACAGGGCTGAGCAATCAGCCC.

Note on this clone: The read halts 3 residues ahead of the CDR3 end, with the missing end drawn from the germline J gene. The chain links TRBV7-9 to TRBJ1-5; TRBD1 is a possible D gene (5 bases). Trimming shortened V by 5 bases and J by 0 bases, and 8 bases separated the two germline ends. This CDR3 is built from 14 residues. Germline assignment: CDR1 SEHNR and CDR2 FQNEAQ (reference sequence). The CDR3 here is CASSLQGSNQPQHF. CDR3 DNA (partial): TGTGCCAGCAGCCTGCAGGGTAGCAATCAGCCC.

Remarks on this clone: The read stops 3 residues short of the end of the CDR3; the missing end is completed from the germline J gene. The rearrangement links TRBV7-6 to TRBJ1-4; TRBD1 might be the D (6 bases). V was cut by 2 bases and J by 8 bases, with 12 bases left in between. The CDR3 is 14 amino acids. Germline assignment: CDR1 SGHVS and CDR2 FNYEAQ. CDR3 bases read: TGTGCCAGCAGCTTAATCAGGGGCGGAGAAAAA. It translates to CASSLIRGGEK. The entire CDR3 is CASSLIRGGEKLFF.

The CDR3 region is CASSIFTGVINYGYTF. The CDR3 bases that were read are TGTGCCAGTAGTATTTTTACAGGGGTCATTAACTATGGC. The V gene is TRBV19, the J gene TRBJ1-2, with TRBD1 identical over 7 bases. The CDR3 end falls 3 residues outside the read, so it is completed with the germline J gene. From germline, CDR1 is LNHDA and CDR2 SQIVND (reference sequence). The CDR3 is 16 amino acids. The V gene end was trimmed by 3 bases and the J gene end by 1 base; junction bases not matched to a gene: 8.

Comment on this clone: The CDR3 goes on 3 residues after the read ends, and that part is filled in from the germline J gene. J is TRBJ2-5 and V is TRBV19; 8 bases agree with TRBD1. V lost 7 bases to trimming and J lost 1 base; unmatched junction nucleotides: 8. The V gene's germline CDR1 is LNHDA and CDR2 SQIVND (reference sequence). The CDR3 length is 15 residues. The CDR3 region is CASKIGQGLQETQYF. The sequenced CDR3 bases are TGTGCCAGTAAAATAGGACAGGGACTCCAAGAGACC.

Incomplete CDR3 DNA: TGTGCCAGCGGCCGGGACAGCCAAGAGACC. This encodes CASGRDSQET. The full-length CDR3 reads as CASGRDSQETQYF. The V and J genes are TRBV2 and TRBJ2-5, with 7 bases that match TRBD1. Coverage ceases 3 residues before the CDR3 finishes, and the germline J gene fills in the end. The V gene's germline CDR1 is SNHLY and CDR2 FYNNEI. V was clipped by 8 bases and J by 1 base; unmatched bases: 4. This CDR3 spans 13 amino acids.

As for this clone: Sequencing ends 3 residues short of the CDR3 end; the germline J gene provides the rest. V is TRBV18 and J is TRBJ1-4; 8 positions agree with TRBD1. The V segment lost 6 bases and the J segment 8 bases; nucleotides outside the gene matches: 8. The germline V gene has CDR1 KGHSH and CDR2 LQKENI. The length of the CDR3 is 14 residues. Partial CDR3 DNA: TGTGCCAGCTCGCCTGACAGGGGTCCCGAAAAA. This sequence encodes CASSPDRGPEK. The whole CDR3 sequence is CASSPDRGPEKLFF.

With respect to this clone: The observed sequence ends 3 residues before the CDR3 terminus, with the missing tail filled in from the germline J gene. The chain is built from TRBV6-4 and TRBJ1-1, with 8 nucleotides matching TRBD1. Germline V CDR1 and CDR2: MRHNA, SNTAGT. V dropped 6 bases and J dropped 7; count of bases not matched to a gene: 7. CDR3 length: 13 amino acids. The CDR3 spells CASRLDRAGEAFF. The part of the CDR3 DNA that was read is TGTGCCAGCAGATTGGACAGGGCTGGTGAA.

Of note for this clone: The read falls 3 residues short of the CDR3 end, and the missing part is taken from the germline J gene. The chain combines TRBV6-2 or TRBV6-3 with TRBJ1-2, with 8 bases matching TRBD1. V lost 10 bases, J lost 7 bases, and 14 bases stayed unmatched. This CDR3 comprises 14 residues. From germline, CDR1 is MNHEY and CDR2 SVGEGT. CDR3 DNA, as far as it was read: TGTGCCACCAACCCTGGACAGGGAAGCGGTGGC. This sequence encodes CATNPGQGSGG. The entire CDR3 sequence reads CATNPGQGSGGYTF.

As for this clone: The read is 3 residues too short to cover the CDR3 end, so that end is filled in from the germline J gene. V and J are TRBV19 and TRBJ1-5; 8 bases align to TRBD1. The V segment lost 6 bases and the J segment 3 bases; nucleotides outside the gene matches: 7. Germline CDR1 and CDR2: LNHDA and SQIVND (reference sequence). The CDR3 totals 15 residues. This chain's CDR3 is CASSVTGANNQPQHF. The CDR3 DNA, read in part, is TGTGCCAGTAGCGTGACAGGGGCGAACAATCAGCCC.

Points on this clone: The read ends 3 residues before the CDR3 terminus; that terminus is restored from the germline J gene. This chain connects TRBV2 to TRBJ1-2; no clear D. Germline V gene lookup returns CDR1 SNHLY and CDR2 FYNNEI. The CDR3 length is 13 residues. The part of the CDR3 DNA that was read is TGTGCCAGCAGTGAAGATCAGATCAGGGGC. Protein product: CASSEDQIRG. In full, the CDR3 reads CASSEDQIRGYTF.

To note about this clone: The missing CDR3 end, 3 residues past where the read stops, is filled in from the germline J gene. This rearrangement joins TRBV6-2 or TRBV6-3 to TRBJ1-5, with D tentatively TRBD1 (6 bases). This CDR3 has 12 residues. V lost 7 bases and J 9 bases, leaving 13 bases between the germline ends. Germline V lookup: CDR1 MNHEY, CDR2 SVGEGT. CDR3 in amino acids: CASKQGQRPQHF. The sequenced CDR3 bases are TGTGCCAGCAAACAGGGTCAGAGGCCC.

In the case of this clone: The CDR3 end falls 3 residues outside the read, so it is completed with the germline J gene. J is TRBJ1-2 and V is TRBV7-2; D gene uncertain. In germline, CDR1 is SGHTA, CDR2 FQGNSA. The length of the CDR3 is 14 residues. The DNA read from the CDR3 is TGTGCCAGCAGCTTACGTATCGGGGAGGGAGGC. Translating gives CASSLRIGEGG. The whole CDR3 sequence is CASSLRIGEGGYTF.

Comment on this clone: The read is 3 residues too short to cover the CDR3 end, so that end is filled in from the germline J gene. The genes are TRBV19 and TRBJ1-4, with D tentatively TRBD1 (6 bases). Trimming took off 8 bases at V and 0 bases at J, with 7 bases between the two ends. The germline gives CDR1 LNHDA, CDR2 SQIVND (reference sequence). The CDR3 runs 13 residues. CDR3 sequence: CASRTATNEKLFF. CDR3 DNA (partial): TGTGCCAGTCGGACAGCAACTAATGAAAAA.